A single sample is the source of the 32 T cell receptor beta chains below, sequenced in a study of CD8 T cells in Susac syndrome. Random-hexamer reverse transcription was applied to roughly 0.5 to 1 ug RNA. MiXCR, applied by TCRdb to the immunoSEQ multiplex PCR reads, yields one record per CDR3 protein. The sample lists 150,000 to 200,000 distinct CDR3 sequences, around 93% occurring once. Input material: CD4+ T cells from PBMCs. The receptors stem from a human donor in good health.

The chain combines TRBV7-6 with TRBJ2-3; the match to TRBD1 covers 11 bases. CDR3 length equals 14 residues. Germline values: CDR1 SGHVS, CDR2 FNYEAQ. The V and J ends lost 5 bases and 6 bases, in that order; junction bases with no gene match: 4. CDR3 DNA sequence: TGTGCCAGCAGCCCGGACAGGGGGCAGGATACGCAGTATTTT. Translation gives CASSPDRGQDTQYF.

In nucleotides, the CDR3 is TGCAGTGCTCCCCTAGGGGGACACAATGAGCAGTTCTTC. Translation: CSAPLGGHNEQFF. The rearrangement joins TRBV20-1 to TRBJ2-1, with a weak D call TRBD1 (6 bases). The CDR3 spans 13 residues. Germline lookup yields CDR1 DFQATT and CDR2 SNEGSKA (reference sequence). The ends were cut back, 5 bases at V and 5 bases at J, with 13 bases in the middle.

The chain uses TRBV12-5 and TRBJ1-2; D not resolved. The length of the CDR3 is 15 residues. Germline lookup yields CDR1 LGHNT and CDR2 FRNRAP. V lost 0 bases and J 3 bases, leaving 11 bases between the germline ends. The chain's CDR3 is CASGLVPVRYYGYTF. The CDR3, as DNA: TGTGCTAGTGGTTTGGTCCCTGTTAGATACTATGGCTACACCTTC.

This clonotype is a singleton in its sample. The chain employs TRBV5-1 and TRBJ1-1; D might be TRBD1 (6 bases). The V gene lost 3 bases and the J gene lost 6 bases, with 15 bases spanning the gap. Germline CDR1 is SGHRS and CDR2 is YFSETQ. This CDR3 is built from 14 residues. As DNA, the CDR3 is TGCGCCAGCAGCTCCTCGGACAGATGGGCTGAAGCTTTCTTT. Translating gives CASSSSDRWAEAFF.

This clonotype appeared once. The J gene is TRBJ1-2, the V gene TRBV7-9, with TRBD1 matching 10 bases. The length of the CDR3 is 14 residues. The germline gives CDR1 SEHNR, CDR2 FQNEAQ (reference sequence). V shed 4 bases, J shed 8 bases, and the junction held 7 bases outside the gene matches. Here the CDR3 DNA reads TGTGCCAGCAGCTCCCGACAGGGGGCAGAGGGCTACACCTTC. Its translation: CASSSRQGAEGYTF.

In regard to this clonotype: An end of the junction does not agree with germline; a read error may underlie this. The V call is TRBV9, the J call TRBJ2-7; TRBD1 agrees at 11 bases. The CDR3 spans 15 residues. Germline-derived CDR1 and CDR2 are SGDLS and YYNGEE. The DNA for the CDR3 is TGTGCCGGCAGCGGGGGACAGGGGGAATCCTACGAGCAGTACTTC. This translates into CAGSGGQGESYEQYF.

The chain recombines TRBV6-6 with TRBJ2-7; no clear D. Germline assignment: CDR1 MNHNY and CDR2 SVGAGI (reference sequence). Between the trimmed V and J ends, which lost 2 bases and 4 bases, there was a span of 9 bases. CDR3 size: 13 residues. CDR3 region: CASSYPTGYEQYF. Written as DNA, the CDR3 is TGTGCCAGCAGTTACCCTACTGGGTACGAGCAGTACTTC.

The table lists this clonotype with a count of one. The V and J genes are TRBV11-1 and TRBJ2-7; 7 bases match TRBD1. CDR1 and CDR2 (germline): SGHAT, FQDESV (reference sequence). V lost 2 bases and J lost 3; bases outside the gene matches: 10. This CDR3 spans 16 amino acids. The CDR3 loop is CASSLQPGGFYYEQYF. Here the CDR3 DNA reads TGTGCCAGCAGCTTACAGCCAGGGGGATTTTACTACGAGCAGTACTTC.

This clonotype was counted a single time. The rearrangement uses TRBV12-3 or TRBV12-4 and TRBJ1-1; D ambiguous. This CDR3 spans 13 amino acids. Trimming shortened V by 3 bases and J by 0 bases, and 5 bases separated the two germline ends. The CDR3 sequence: CASSFYLNTEAFF. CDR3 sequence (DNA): TGTGCCAGCAGTTTTTACCTGAACACTGAAGCTTTCTTT.

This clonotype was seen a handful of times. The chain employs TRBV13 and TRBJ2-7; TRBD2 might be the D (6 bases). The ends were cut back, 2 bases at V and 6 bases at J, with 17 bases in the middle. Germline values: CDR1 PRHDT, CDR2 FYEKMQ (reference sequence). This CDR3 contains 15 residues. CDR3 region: CASSLNPLGGVEQYF. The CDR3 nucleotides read TGTGCCAGCAGCTTAAACCCCTTAGGAGGGGTCGAGCAGTACTTC. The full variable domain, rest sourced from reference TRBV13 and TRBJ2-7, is AAGVIQSPRHLIKEKRETATLKCYPIPRHDTVYWYQQGPGQDPQFLISFYEKMQSDKGSIPDRFSAQQFSDYHSELNMSSLELGDSALYFCASSLNPLGGVEQYFGPGTRLTVT.

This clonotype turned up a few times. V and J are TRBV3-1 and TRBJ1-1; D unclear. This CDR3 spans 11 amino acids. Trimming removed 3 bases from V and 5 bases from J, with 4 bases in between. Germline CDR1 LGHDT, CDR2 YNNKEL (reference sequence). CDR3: CASSQGTEAFF. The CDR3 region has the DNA TGTGCCAGCAGCCAGGGAACTGAAGCTTTCTTT. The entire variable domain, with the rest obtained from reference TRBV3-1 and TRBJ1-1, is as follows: DTAVSQTPKYLVTQMGNDKSIKCEQNLGHDTMYWYKQDSKKFLKIMFSYNNKELIINETVPNRFSPKSPDKAHLNLHINSLELGDSAVYFCASSQGTEAFFGQGTRLTVV.

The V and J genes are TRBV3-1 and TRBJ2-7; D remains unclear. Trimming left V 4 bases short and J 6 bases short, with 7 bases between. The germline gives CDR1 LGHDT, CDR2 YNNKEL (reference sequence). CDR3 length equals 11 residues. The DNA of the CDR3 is TGTGCCAGCAGCCGGTGGGGCGAGCAGTACTTC. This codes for CASSRWGEQYF.

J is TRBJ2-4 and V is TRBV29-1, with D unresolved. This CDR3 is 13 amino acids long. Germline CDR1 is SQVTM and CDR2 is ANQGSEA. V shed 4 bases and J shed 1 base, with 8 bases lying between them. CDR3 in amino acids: CSVGQEAKNIQYF. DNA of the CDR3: TGCAGCGTTGGCCAGGAGGCCAAAAACATTCAGTACTTC.

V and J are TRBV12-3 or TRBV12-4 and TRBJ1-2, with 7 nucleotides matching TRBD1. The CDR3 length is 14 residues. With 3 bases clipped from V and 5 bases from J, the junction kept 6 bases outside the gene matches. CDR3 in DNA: TGTGCCAGCAGTTTGGAGGGGGCAAATTATGGCTACACCTTC. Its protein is CASSLEGANYGYTF.

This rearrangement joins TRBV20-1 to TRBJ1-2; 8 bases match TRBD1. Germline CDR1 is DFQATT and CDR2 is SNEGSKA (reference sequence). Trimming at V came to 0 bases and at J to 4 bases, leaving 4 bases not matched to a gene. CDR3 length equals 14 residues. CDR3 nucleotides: TGCAGTGCTAGAGAAACCGGGACAGGCTATGGCTACACCTTC. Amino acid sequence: CSARETGTGYGYTF.

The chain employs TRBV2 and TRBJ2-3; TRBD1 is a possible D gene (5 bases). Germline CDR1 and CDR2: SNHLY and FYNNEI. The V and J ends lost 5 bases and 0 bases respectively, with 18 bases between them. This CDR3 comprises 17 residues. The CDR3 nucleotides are TGTGCCAGCAGTCAACACCCAGGGCAGTCGAGCACAGATACGCAGTATTTT. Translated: CASSQHPGQSSTDTQYF.

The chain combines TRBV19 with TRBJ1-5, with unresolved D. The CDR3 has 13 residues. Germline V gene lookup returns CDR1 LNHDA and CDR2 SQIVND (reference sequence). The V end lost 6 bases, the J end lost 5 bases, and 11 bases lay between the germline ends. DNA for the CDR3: TGTGCCAGTAGCATCGGACTTGATCAGCCCCAGCATTTT. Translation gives CASSIGLDQPQHF.

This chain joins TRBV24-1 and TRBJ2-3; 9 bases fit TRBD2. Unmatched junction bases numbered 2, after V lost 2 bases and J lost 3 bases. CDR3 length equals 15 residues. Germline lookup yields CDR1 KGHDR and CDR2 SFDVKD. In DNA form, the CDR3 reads TGTGCCACCAGTGATTCTAGCGGGGTAACAGATACGCAGTATTTT. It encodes CATSDSSGVTDTQYF.

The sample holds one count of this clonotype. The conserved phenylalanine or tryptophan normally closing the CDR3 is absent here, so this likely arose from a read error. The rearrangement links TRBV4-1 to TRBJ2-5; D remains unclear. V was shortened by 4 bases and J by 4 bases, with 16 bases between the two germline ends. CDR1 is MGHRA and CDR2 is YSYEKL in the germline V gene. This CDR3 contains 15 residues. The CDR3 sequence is CASSPEDSPRETQYA. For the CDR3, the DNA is TGCGCCAGCAGCCCCGAGGATAGCCCTAGAGAGACCCAGTACGCC.

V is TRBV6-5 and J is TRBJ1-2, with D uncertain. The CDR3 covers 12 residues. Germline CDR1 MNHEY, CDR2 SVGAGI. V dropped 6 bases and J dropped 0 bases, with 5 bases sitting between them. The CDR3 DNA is TGTGCCAGCAGAATCTCTAACTATGGCTACACCTTC. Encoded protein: CASRISNYGYTF.

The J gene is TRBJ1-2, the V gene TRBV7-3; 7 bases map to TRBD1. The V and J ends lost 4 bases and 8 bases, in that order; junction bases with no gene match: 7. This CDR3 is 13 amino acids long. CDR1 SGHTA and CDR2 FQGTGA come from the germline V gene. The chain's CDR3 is CASSSTGQGGYTF. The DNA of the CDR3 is TGTGCCAGCAGCTCGACAGGGCAAGGCGGCTACACCTTC.

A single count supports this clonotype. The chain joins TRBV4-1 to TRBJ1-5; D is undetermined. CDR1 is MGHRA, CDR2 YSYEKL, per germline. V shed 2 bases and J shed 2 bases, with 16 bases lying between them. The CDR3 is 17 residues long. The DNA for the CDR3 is TGCGCCAGCAGCCAAACTCCACCGACGTTAGGCAATCAGCCCCAGCATTTT. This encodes CASSQTPPTLGNQPQHF.

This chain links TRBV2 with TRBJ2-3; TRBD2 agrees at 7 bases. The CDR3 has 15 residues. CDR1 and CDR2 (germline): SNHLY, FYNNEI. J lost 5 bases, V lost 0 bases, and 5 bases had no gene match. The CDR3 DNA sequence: TGTGCCAGCAGTGAAGCGGTAATAGCGGGAGATACGCAGTATTTT. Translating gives CASSEAVIAGDTQYF.

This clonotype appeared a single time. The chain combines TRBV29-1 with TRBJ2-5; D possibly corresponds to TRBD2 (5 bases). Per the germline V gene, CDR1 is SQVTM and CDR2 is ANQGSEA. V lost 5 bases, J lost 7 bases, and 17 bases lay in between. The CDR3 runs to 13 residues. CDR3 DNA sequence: TGCAGCGTTAACGATTGGACTGAGGGGACCCAGTACTTC. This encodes CSVNDWTEGTQYF.

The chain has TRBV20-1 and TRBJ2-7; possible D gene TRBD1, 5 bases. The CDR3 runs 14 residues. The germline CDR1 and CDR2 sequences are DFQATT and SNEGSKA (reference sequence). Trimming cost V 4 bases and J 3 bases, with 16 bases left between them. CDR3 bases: TGCAGTGCTATCGTGACAGACACACGCTACGAGCAGTACTTC. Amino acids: CSAIVTDTRYEQYF.

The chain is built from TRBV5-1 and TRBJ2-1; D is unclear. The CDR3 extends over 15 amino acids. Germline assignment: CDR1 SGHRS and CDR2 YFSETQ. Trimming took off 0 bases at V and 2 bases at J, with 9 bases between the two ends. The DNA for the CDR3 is TGCGCCAGCAGCTTGGCGGACGCAGCCTACAATGAGCAGTTCTTC. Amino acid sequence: CASSLADAAYNEQFF.

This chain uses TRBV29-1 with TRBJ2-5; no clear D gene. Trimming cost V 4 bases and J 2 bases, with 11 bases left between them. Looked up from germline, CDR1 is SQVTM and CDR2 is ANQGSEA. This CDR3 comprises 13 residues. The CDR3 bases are TGCAGCGTTGCTCTCAGGTTACAAGAGACCCAGTACTTC. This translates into CSVALRLQETQYF.

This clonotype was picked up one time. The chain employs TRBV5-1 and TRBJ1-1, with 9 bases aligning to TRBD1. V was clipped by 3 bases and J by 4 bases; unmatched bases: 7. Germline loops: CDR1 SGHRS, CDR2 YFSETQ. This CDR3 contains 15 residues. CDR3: CASSYLQGAGTEAFF. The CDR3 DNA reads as TGCGCCAGCAGCTACTTACAGGGGGCGGGCACTGAAGCTTTCTTT.

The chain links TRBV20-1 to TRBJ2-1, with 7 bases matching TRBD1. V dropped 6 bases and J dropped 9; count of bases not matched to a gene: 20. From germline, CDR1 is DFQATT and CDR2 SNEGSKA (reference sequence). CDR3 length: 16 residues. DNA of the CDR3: TGCAGTGCCCCGACACTTCCAGGGGGTATGATGGGTGAGCAGTTCTTC. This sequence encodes CSAPTLPGGMMGEQFF.

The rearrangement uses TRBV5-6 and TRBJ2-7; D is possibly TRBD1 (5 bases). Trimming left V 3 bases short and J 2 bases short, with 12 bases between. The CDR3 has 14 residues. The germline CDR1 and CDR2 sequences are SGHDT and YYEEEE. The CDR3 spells CASSSWAGTYEQYF. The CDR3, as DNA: TGTGCCAGCAGCTCCTGGGCAGGGACCTACGAGCAGTACTTC.

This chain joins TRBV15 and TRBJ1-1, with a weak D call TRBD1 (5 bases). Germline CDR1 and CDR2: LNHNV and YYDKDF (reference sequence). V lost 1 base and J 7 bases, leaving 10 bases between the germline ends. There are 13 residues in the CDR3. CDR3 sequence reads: CATSRAGDFEAFF. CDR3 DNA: TGTGCCACCAGCAGAGCGGGGGACTTTGAAGCTTTCTTT.

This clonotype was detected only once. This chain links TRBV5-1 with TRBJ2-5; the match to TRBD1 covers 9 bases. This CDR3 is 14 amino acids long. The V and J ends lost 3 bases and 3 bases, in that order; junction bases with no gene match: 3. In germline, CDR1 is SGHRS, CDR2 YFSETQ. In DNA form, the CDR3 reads TGCGCCAGCAGCTATGGGACAGGGAAAGAGACCCAGTACTTC. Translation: CASSYGTGKETQYF.